In its sample, the clone carrying this T cell receptor (beta chain) was seen once. As yet, its antigen is unknown. This entry belongs to a study of shared clonotypes between healthy human individuals. Study-wide results and caveats: Estimated richness was generally greater in naive than memory subsets. Sorted-subset sequencing was shown by rarefaction to be incomplete despite large depth. A limitation of the genetic and exposure-history diversity represented arose from few donors.

Germline CDR1 LNHDA, CDR2 SQIVND (reference sequence). This CDR3 spans 16 amino acids. The V end was cut by 6 bases, the J end by 0 bases, with 18 bases between. Genomic DNA of every subset was divided equally among multiple immunoSEQ plates. Only in-frame clones appear in the TCRdb table, and some are missing; sequencing was by immunoSEQ multiplex PCR. The data show some 2,000,000 clones, 85% to 95% seen once. The genes are TRBV19 and TRBJ2-7, with D perhaps matching TRBD2 (6 bases). Input material: naive CD4+ T cells sorted from blood. Subset in this sample: CD45RA+ positively selected. The receptor's source is a man between 18 and 29 years old in good health. CDR3 loop: CASSKSASAHSYEQYF. CDR3 nucleotide sequence: TGTGCCAGTAGCAAATCCGCTAGCGCGCACTCCTACGAGCAGTACTTC.